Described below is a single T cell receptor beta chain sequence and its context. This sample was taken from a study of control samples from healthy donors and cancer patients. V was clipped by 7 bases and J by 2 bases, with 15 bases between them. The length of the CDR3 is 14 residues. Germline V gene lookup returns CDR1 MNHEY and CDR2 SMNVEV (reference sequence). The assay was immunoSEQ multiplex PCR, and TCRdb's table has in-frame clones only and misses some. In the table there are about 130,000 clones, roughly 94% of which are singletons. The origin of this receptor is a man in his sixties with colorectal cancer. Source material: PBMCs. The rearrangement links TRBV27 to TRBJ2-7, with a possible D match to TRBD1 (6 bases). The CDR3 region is CASTTGTLPYEQYF. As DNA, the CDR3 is TGTGCCAGCACCACCGGGACACTTCCCTACGAGCAGTACTTC.